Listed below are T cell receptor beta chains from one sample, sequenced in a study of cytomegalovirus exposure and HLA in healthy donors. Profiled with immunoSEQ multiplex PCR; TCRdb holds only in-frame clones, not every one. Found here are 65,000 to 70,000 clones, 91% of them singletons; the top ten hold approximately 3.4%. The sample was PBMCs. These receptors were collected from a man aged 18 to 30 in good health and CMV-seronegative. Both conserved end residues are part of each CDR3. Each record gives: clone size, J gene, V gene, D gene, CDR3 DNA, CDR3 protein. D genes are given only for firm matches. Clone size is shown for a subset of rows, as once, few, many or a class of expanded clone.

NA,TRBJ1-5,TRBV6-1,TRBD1,TGTGCCAGCGGGACACAGGGGACGCCCCAGCATTTT,CASGTQGTPQHF
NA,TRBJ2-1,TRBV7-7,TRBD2,TGTGCTAGCAGCTTAGTGCCCGGACTAGCGGGAGGAAGGGGTGAGCAGTTCTTC,CASSLVPGLAGGRGEQFF
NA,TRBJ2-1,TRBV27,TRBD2,TGTGCCAGCAGCCCACTAGCGGGACATTACAATGAGCAGTTCTTC,CASSPLAGHYNEQFF
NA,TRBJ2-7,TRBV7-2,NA,TGTGCCAGCGGCTCGTTATACGAGCAGTACTTC,CASGSLYEQYF
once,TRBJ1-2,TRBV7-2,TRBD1,TGTGCCAGCAGCCCAGACAGGGTTGCTGGCTACACCTTC,CASSPDRVAGYTF
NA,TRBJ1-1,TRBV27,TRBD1,TGTGCCAGCAGTTCTCACTCCGGGACAGGTTCCCCCCGCGGCACTGAAGCTTTCTTT,CASSSHSGTGSPRGTEAFF
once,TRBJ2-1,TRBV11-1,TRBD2,TGTGCCAGCAGCCCATGGGAGGGGCTGGGTGAGCAGTTCTTC,CASSPWEGLGEQFF
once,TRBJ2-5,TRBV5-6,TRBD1,TGTGCCAGCAGCTTGGGGACAGGGCTTTGGGAGACCCAGTACTTC,CASSLGTGLWETQYF
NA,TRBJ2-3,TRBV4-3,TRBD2,TGCGCCAGCAGCCAAGATCTAGCGGGAGGGCCGCGTCCCGATACGCAGTATTTT,CASSQDLAGGPRPDTQYF
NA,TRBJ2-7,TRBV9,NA,TGTGCCAGCAGCGTAGAGGGGGTCGCCTCCTACGAGCAGTACTTC,CASSVEGVASYEQYF
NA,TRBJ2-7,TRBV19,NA,TGTGCCAGTAGTATCGCCGGCTACGAGCAGTACTTC,CASSIAGYEQYF
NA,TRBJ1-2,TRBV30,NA,TGTGCCTGGAGTGTCACTAACTATGGCTACACCTTC,CAWSVTNYGYTF
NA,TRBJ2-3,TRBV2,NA,TGTGCCAGCGGTCAGGCAGATACGCAGTATTTT,CASGQADTQYF
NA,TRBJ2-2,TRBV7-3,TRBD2,TGTGCCAGCAGCCAGATAGCGGGAGCTCACACCGGGGAGCTGTTTTTT,CASSQIAGAHTGELFF
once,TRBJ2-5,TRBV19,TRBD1,TGTGCCAGTAGTACGGACAGGGGCGGTCGGGGGCAAGAGACCCAGTACTTC,CASSTDRGGRGQETQYF
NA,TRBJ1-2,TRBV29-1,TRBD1,TGCAGCACCAGGACAGGGAATAACTATGGCTACACCTTC,CSTRTGNNYGYTF
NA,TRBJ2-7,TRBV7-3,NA,TGTGCCAGCAGCTTAAATTGGGGGCCTGACTACGAGCAGTACTTC,CASSLNWGPDYEQYF
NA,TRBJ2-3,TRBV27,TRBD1,TGTGCCAGCAGTCCTACGACAGGGCGCGGGACAGATACGCAGTATTTT,CASSPTTGRGTDTQYF
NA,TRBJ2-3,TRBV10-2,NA,TGCGCCAGCAGTGCTGGCGGATTCACAGATACGCAGTATTTT,CASSAGGFTDTQYF
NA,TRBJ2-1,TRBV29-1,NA,TGCAGCGTTTACCTAAGCTCCTACAATGAGCAGTTCTTC,CSVYLSSYNEQFF
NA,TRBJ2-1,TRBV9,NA,TGTGCCAGCAGCGCCGAAATTACTCGACAGTTCTTC,CASSAEITRQFF
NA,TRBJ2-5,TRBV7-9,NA,TGTGCCAGCAATCTTATGAGGGAGACCCAGTACTTC,CASNLMRETQYF
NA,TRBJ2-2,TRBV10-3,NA,TGTGCCATCAGCCTCAACGGGGTGGACACCGGGGAGCTGTTTTTT,CAISLNGVDTGELFF
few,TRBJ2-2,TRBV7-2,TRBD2,TGTGCCAGCAGCACTACCCCGGGACTAGCGGGAGGCGGGGAGCTGTTTTTT,CASSTTPGLAGGGELFF
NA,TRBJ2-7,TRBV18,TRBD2,TGTGCCAGCTCACCAGGACTGAAGCGGGAGTTGCACGAGCAGTACTTC,CASSPGLKRELHEQYF
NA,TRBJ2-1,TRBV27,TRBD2,TGTGCCAGCAGTTCGACAAGGGAGGGACTAGGGGGTGAGCAGTTCTTC,CASSSTREGLGGEQFF
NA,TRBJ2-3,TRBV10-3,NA,TGTGCCATCAGTGATAGCGACCGATCCAGCACAGATACGCAGTATTTT,CAISDSDRSSTDTQYF
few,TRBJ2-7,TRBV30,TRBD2,TGTGCCTGGAGTGTCGGGACTAGTCTTTACGAGCAGTACTTC,CAWSVGTSLYEQYF
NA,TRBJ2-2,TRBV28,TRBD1,TGTGCCAGCCGGGACAGGGAGTCCGGGGAGCTGTTTTTT,CASRDRESGELFF
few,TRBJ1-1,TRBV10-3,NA,TGTGCCATCAGGACAGAAACAGGTGGGACTGAAGCTTTCTTT,CAIRTETGGTEAFF
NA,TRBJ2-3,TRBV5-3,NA,TGTGCCAGAAGCCTAATAGGTTGGCAGGACACAGATACGCAGTATTTT,CARSLIGWQDTDTQYF
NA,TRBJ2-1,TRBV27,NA,TGTGCCAGCAGTCCCAAGGGGGACCATGAGCAGTTCTTC,CASSPKGDHEQFF
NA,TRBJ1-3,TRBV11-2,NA,TGTGCCAGCAGCTCCAGAACAGTCAGGGGTAGCACCATATATTTT,CASSSRTVRGSTIYF
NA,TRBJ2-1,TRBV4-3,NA,TGCGCCAGCAGTTCGCGGGTAGGGGGAAATAATGAGCAGTTCTTC,CASSSRVGGNNEQFF
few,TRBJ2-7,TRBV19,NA,TGTGCCAGTAGAGGCGGCACCTACGAGCAGTACTTC,CASRGGTYEQYF
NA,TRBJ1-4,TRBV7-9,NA,TGTGCCAGCAGCTCAAGGGACGGAGGGGAAAAACTGTTTTTT,CASSSRDGGEKLFF
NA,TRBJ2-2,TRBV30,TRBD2,TGTGCCTGGAGTTCGGGGAGGGAAACCGGGGAGCTGTTTTTT,CAWSSGRETGELFF
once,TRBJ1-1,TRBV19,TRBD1,TGTGCCAGTAGTATGACGCCTAACAGGGGGCGGACTGAAGCTTTCTTT,CASSMTPNRGRTEAFF
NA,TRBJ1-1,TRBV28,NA,TGTGCCAGCAGTTTATCCAGAACCCTTGAAGCTTTCTTT,CASSLSRTLEAFF
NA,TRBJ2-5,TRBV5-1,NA,TGCGCCAGCAGCCCAAACCCGGGGGGCGAGGGGACCCAGTACTTC,CASSPNPGGEGTQYF
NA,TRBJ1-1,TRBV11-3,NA,TGTGCCAGCAGCGCGGCAGGGCCCACTGAAGCTTTCTTT,CASSAAGPTEAFF
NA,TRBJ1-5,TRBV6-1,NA,TGTGCCAGCAGTGAATCGGAGGGCTCGGGCAATCAGCCCCAGCATTTT,CASSESEGSGNQPQHF